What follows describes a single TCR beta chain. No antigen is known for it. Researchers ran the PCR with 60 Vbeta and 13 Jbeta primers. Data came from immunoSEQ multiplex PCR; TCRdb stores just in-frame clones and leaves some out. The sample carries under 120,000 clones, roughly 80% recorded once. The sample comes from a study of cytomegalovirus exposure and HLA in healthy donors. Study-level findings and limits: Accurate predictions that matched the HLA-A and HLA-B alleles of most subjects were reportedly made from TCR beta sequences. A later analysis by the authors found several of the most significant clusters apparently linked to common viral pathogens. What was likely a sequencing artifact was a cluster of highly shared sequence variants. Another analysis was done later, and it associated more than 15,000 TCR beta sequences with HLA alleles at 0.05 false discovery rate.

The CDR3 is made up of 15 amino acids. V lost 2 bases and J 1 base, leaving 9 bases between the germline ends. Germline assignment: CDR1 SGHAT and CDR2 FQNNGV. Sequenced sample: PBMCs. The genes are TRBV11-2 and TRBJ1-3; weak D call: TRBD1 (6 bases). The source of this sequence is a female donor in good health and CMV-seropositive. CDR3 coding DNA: TGTGCCAGCAGCTTATTGCAGGGGTCTGGAAACACCATATATTTT. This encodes CASSLLQGSGNTIYF.